This T cell receptor (beta chain) was captured in a study of T cell clonotyping in hematopoietic cell transplantation. CDR3 size: 15 residues. V gave up 6 bases and J gave up 1 base, with 16 bases separating them. From germline, CDR1 is MNHNS and CDR2 SASEGT. Overall study findings and caveats: Graft donor and pretransplant recipient Inverse Simpson Index values predicted broader posttransplant TCR diversity.

Measured with immunoSEQ multiplex PCR; TCRdb has only the in-frame clones, and not every one. The data contain more than 65,000 clones, around 94% of them singletons. Remarks on this clone: The antigen is unknown.

The V gene is TRBV6-1, the J gene TRBJ2-7, with D tentatively TRBD2 (6 bases). The TCR originated in a man in his forties or fifties in good health. Some clones in this sample may be carry-over from other donors' samples. The sample consisted of peripheral blood mononuclear cells. The CDR3 spells CASRGGPGVSYEQYF. The CDR3 DNA reads TGTGCCAGCAGGGGAGGACCGGGGGTGTCCTACGAGCAGTACTTC.